This T cell receptor (beta chain) comes out of a study of CD8+ T cells in alopecia areata. Germline V lookup: CDR1 SNHLY, CDR2 FYNNEI. This CDR3 spans 15 amino acids. Losses at the gene ends were 5 bases for V and 5 bases for J; bases not matched to a gene: 12. To note about this clone: Its antigen is as yet unknown.

Treatment described: oral pan-JAK inhibitor, 5-10 mg twice daily. General study results and limits: Uncertainty about whether baseline CD8+ expansion is linked to response remains, with one nonresponder.

cDNA prepared by RNA extraction and subsequent reverse transcription served as the template for sequencing. Profiling relied on immunoSEQ multiplex PCR, and the TCRdb table lists in-frame clones only, not all of them. The profile shows 80,000 to 100,000 clones, about 40% of them singletons. The genes are TRBV2 and TRBJ2-7, with TRBD2 matching over 7 bases. Sample: CD8+ T cells sorted from blood, taken at week 24, from a patient treated with tofacitinib. This sequence was found in a human donor with alopecia areata. Written as DNA, the CDR3 is TGTGCCAGCAGTCCTCAGCGGGATAGGGTTGACGAGCAGTACTTC. Translated: CASSPQRDRVDEQYF.